These T cell receptor beta chains were read from a single sample in a study of blood T cell repertoires in COVID-19. The table came from immunoSEQ multiplex PCR; TCRdb's copy has only in-frame clones and leaves some out. Among some 210,000 clones listed, roughly nine tenths were seen once. The source material was peripheral blood. These receptors were taken from a man in his sixties with COVID-19, enrolled during active disease. Both conserved end residues are part of each CDR3. D genes are given only for firm matches. Not all rows give a size; the values are once, few, many and, for expanded clones, a class.

cdr3_length j_call clone_size d_call v_call cdr3_nt cdr3_aa
15 TRBJ2-7 - TRBD1 TRBV6-6 TGTGCCAGCAGTTACTCGACAGGGGGGTCCTACGAGCAGTACTTC CASSYSTGGSYEQYF
17 TRBJ2-3 - TRBD2 TRBV7-2 TGTGCCAGCAGCGCACAACTAGCGGGGGGAGGGGGAAATACGCAGTATTTT CASSAQLAGGGGNTQYF
13 TRBJ2-5 - - TRBV2 TGTGCCAGCACCCTTGGACAGCAAGAGACCCAGTACTTC CASTLGQQETQYF
16 TRBJ2-5 few TRBD2 TRBV4-2 TGTGCCAGCAGCGCGGGACTAGCGGGAAGTGGAGAGACCCAGTACTTC CASSAGLAGSGETQYF
11 TRBJ1-2 - - TRBV30 TGTGCCTCCTTTACAGGGACTGGCTACACCTTC CASFTGTGYTF
13 TRBJ1-2 - - TRBV12-3/TRBV12-4 TGTGCCAGCACCTCCAGTCCCCGCTATGGCTACACCTTC CASTSSPRYGYTF
16 TRBJ2-2 - TRBD1 TRBV25-1 TGTGCCAGCAGTGAAAGGGGGCAGGGGCACACCGGGGAGCTGTTTTTT CASSERGQGHTGELFF
14 TRBJ2-1 few - TRBV7-9 TGTGCCAGCAGCTTAAAGGACAGCCACAATGAGCAGTTCTTC CASSLKDSHNEQFF
13 TRBJ1-1 - - TRBV7-3 TGTGCCAGCAGCCGCAGAACGAACACTGAAGCTTTCTTT CASSRRTNTEAFF
14 TRBJ2-1 - - TRBV25-1 TGTGCCAGCAGTGATCTAGGCTCCTACAATGAGCAGTTCTTC CASSDLGSYNEQFF
14 TRBJ2-7 - TRBD1 TRBV19 TGTGCCAGTAGTATTCGGGGACAGACCTACGAGCAGTACTTC CASSIRGQTYEQYF
13 TRBJ1-1 - - TRBV2 TGTGCCAGCAGCCTACAGGTGAACACTGAAGCTTTCTTT CASSLQVNTEAFF
16 TRBJ2-2 - - TRBV7-2 TGTGCCAGCAGCTTAGTTGCGGCGGTGAACACCGGGGAGCTGTTTTTT CASSLVAAVNTGELFF
16 TRBJ2-1 - - TRBV5-1 TGCGCCAGCAGCTTGGGAGGGCAGGGGGGCTACAATGAGCAGTTCTTC CASSLGGQGGYNEQFF
13 TRBJ1-1 once - TRBV7-9 TGTGCCAGCAGTTATCATAGTTACACTGAAGCTTTCTTT CASSYHSYTEAFF
16 TRBJ1-6 - TRBD1 TRBV7-8 TGTGCCAGCAGCTTAGGTATGGAGGGGGCGCATTCACCCCTCCACTTT CASSLGMEGAHSPLHF